The next 25 T cell receptor beta chains were all read from a single sample in a study of shared clonotypes between healthy human individuals. Sequencing used immunoSEQ multiplex PCR; TCRdb keeps in-frame clones, though not all of them. The repertoire holds around 530,000 clones, with around 78% as singletons. Sequenced input: PBMCs. These receptors were collected from a woman in her forties in good health. Some clones in this sample may be carry-over from other donors' samples.

The chain joins TRBV7-2 to TRBJ2-5, with 7 bases lining up with TRBD2. This CDR3 comprises 15 residues. Germline V CDR1 and CDR2: SGHTA, FQGNSA. The V gene end was trimmed by 3 bases and the J gene end by 1 base; junction bases not matched to a gene: 5. CDR3 nucleotides: TGTGCCAGCAGCTTCCCTAGCGGAGTCCAAGAGACCCAGTACTTC. Protein: CASSFPSGVQETQYF.

The V and J genes are TRBV7-2 and TRBJ2-7; 8 bases agree with TRBD2. J gave up 0 bases and V 3 bases, and 4 bases lay outside the gene matches. Germline CDR1 reads SGHTA; CDR2 reads FQGNSA. The CDR3 is made up of 15 amino acids. As DNA, the CDR3 is TGTGCCAGCAGCTTGGGTAGCGGGAACTCCTACGAGCAGTACTTC. This codes for CASSLGSGNSYEQYF.

The chain combines TRBV28 with TRBJ2-1, with TRBD2 matching 7 bases. The V segment lost 1 base and the J segment 2 bases; nucleotides outside the gene matches: 11. Germline V gene lookup returns CDR1 MDHEN and CDR2 SYDVKM. The CDR3 spans 18 residues. Written as DNA, the CDR3 is TGTGCCAGCAGTTTATCCCGGGGGGTAGCGGGCCCCTACAATGAGCAGTTCTTC. Translating gives CASSLSRGVAGPYNEQFF. Full variable domain (rest looked up from reference TRBV28 and TRBJ2-1): DVKVTQSSRYLVKRTGEKVFLECVQDMDHENMFWYRQDPGLGLRLIYFSYDVKMKEKGDIPEGYSVSREKKERFSLILESASTNQTSMYLCASSLSRGVAGPYNEQFFGPGTRLTVL.

This clone showed up many times. Other DNA variants within this sample encode the same CDR3. This chain joins TRBV7-9 and TRBJ1-5; D gene ambiguous. The CDR3 totals 12 residues. The germline V gene has CDR1 SEHNR and CDR2 FQNEAQ (reference sequence). Trimming left V 1 base short and J 4 bases short, with 2 bases between. The CDR3 spells CASSLGNQPQHF. DNA of the CDR3: TGTGCCAGCAGCTTAGGTAATCAGCCCCAGCATTTT.

CDR3 loop: CASSSAGMNTEAFF. Here the CDR3 DNA reads TGTGCCAGCAGTTCGGCGGGGATGAACACTGAAGCTTTCTTT. The chain couples TRBV27 to TRBJ1-1; D gene uncertain. V dropped 4 bases and J dropped 0 bases, with 9 bases sitting between them. This CDR3 region has 14 residues. Looked up from germline, CDR1 is MNHEY and CDR2 is SMNVEV (reference sequence).

This chain links TRBV5-1 with TRBJ2-5; 9 bases map to TRBD1. Trimming took 4 bases from V and 5 from J; bases not matched to a gene: 9. This CDR3 is 15 amino acids long. Germline CDR1 SGHRS, CDR2 YFSETQ. CDR3 protein: CASSQNPGQGETQYF. Written as DNA, the CDR3 is TGCGCCAGCAGCCAAAACCCCGGACAGGGGGAGACCCAGTACTTC. The complete variable domain, with remaining parts taken from reference TRBV5-1 and TRBJ2-5, reads KAGVTQTPRYLIKTRGQQVTLSCSPISGHRSVSWYQQTPGQGLQFLFEYFSETQRNKGNFPGRFSGRQFSNSRSEMNVSTLELGDSALYLCASSQNPGQGETQYFGPGTRLLVL.

V usage is TRBV15 and J usage is TRBJ2-7; D gene unclear. Trimming took off 3 bases at V and 0 bases at J, with 12 bases between the two ends. Germline V CDR1 and CDR2: LNHNV, YYDKDF (reference sequence). The CDR3 consists of 15 residues. CDR3 amino acids: CATSSRASSSYEQYF. The CDR3 DNA sequence: TGTGCCACCAGCAGTAGAGCGTCGAGCTCCTACGAGCAGTACTTC.

V and J are TRBV18 and TRBJ2-2; the D is unclear. V was clipped by 1 base and J by 6 bases, with 9 bases between them. From germline, CDR1 is KGHSH and CDR2 LQKENI. There are 14 residues in the CDR3. The CDR3 sequence is CASSPLPSAGELFF. The DNA for the CDR3 is TGTGCCAGCTCACCACTGCCCTCCGCCGGGGAGCTGTTTTTT.

V gene TRBV5-1 combines with J gene TRBJ1-1, with D perhaps TRBD1 (5 bases). This CDR3 has 13 residues. V lost 5 bases and J 3 bases, leaving 11 bases between the germline ends. CDR1 and CDR2 from the germline V gene are SGHRS and YFSETQ. CDR3 nucleotides: TGCGCCAGCAGATGGGGGGAGGACACTGAAGCTTTCTTT. Translating gives CASRWGEDTEAFF.

The chain joins TRBV18 to TRBJ1-3; D unresolved. V was pared by 2 bases and J by 1 base, with 9 bases between. The CDR3 covers 15 residues. Germline CDR1 KGHSH, CDR2 LQKENI. The CDR3 loop reads CASSPWVLSGNTIYF. CDR3 in DNA: TGTGCCAGCTCACCATGGGTTCTGTCTGGAAACACCATATATTTT.

A few counts support this clone. This sequence may be a read error, since a much larger clone differs from it by one base. The same CDR3 also results from other DNA sequences found in this sample. The J gene is TRBJ1-4, the V gene TRBV30, with 9 bases matching TRBD1. CDR1 and CDR2 (germline): GTSNPN, SVGIG (reference sequence). There are 14 residues in the CDR3. The CDR3 sequence is CAREDRTGDEKLFF. CDR3 nucleotides: TGTGCCCGGGAGGACCGGACAGGGGATGAAAAGCTGTTTTTT.

The chain joins TRBV2 to TRBJ2-1; no firm D call. The CDR3 has 14 amino acids. Trimming pared 10 bases from V and 12 bases from J, leaving 25 bases between. In germline, CDR1 is SNHLY, CDR2 FYNNEI. The CDR3 spells CATRSASLLSAQFF. The DNA of the CDR3 is TGTGCCACCAGGAGCGCTAGTTTATTGAGTGCGCAGTTCTTC.

V and J are TRBV7-8 and TRBJ2-7, with D possibly being TRBD2 (6 bases). The CDR3 length is 14 residues. Trimming cost V 3 bases and J 4 bases, with 13 bases left between them. Per the germline V gene, CDR1 is SGHVS and CDR2 is FQNEAQ. CDR3: CASSFGRRAYEQYF. The CDR3 DNA reads as TGTGCCAGCAGCTTCGGCAGGAGGGCTTACGAGCAGTACTTC.

This clone appeared once. The genes are TRBV28 and TRBJ2-1, with D unclear. The CDR3 covers 11 residues. V lost 3 bases and J lost 9, with 6 bases in between. Germline CDR1 MDHEN, CDR2 SYDVKM. The DNA of the CDR3 is TGTGCCAGCAGTTTGGGAAGTGAGCAGTTCTTC. This translates into CASSLGSEQFF.

A note on this clone: Different DNA sequences within this sample yield the same CDR3. The chain uses TRBV5-1 and TRBJ1-1, with D uncertain. CDR1 is SGHRS, CDR2 YFSETQ, per germline. The CDR3 has 13 amino acids. V was pared by 0 bases and J by 4 bases, with 7 bases between. The CDR3 region has the DNA TGCGCCAGCAGCTTGGAAGGGAGCACTGAAGCTTTCTTT. Translating gives CASSLEGSTEAFF.

The chain uses TRBV2 and TRBJ1-5; 7 bases line up with TRBD1. CDR3 length equals 15 residues. In germline, CDR1 is SNHLY, CDR2 FYNNEI. The junction had 5 bases not matched to a gene; V was cut back by 4 bases and J by 2 bases. CDR3 sequence reads: CASSVSGQGNQPQHF. The CDR3 bases are TGTGCCAGCAGTGTTTCAGGACAGGGCAATCAGCCCCAGCATTTT.

V gene TRBV28 combines with J gene TRBJ1-2, with 7 bases lining up with TRBD1. Germline V gene sequence: CDR1 MDHEN, CDR2 SYDVKM. The V gene end was trimmed by 6 bases and the J gene end by 1 base; junction bases not matched to a gene: 5. The CDR3 has 14 residues. CDR3 DNA sequence: TGTGCCAGCAGGATTTACAGGGGTAACTATGGCTACACCTTC. This sequence encodes CASRIYRGNYGYTF.

The chain recombines TRBV6-1 with TRBJ2-1; D is undetermined. This CDR3 is built from 14 residues. Looked up from germline, CDR1 is MNHNS and CDR2 is SASEGT. Trimming took off 7 bases at V and 1 base at J, with 11 bases between the two ends. The CDR3 region has the DNA TGTGCCAGCACTCGGGTGGGGTCCTACAATGAGCAGTTCTTC. Its translation is CASTRVGSYNEQFF.

This sequence joins TRBV7-2 and TRBJ2-5, with 10 nucleotides matching TRBD2. The CDR3 is 16 amino acids. Germline V CDR1 and CDR2: SGHTA, FQGNSA. Unmatched junction bases numbered 10, after V lost 5 bases and J lost 4 bases. CDR3 nucleotide sequence: TGTGCCAGCAGCCTATCTAGCGGGGGATCTGCAGAGACCCAGTACTTC. Its translation is CASSLSSGGSAETQYF.

The gene calls are TRBV30 and TRBJ2-6; 10 bases match TRBD2. The J call is uncertain, as TRBJ2-1 better fits the DNA end. Looked up from germline, CDR1 is GTSNPN and CDR2 is SVGIG (reference sequence). The CDR3 extends over 15 amino acids. Written as DNA, the CDR3 is TGTGCCTGGAGTTCCGGGACTAGCGAGGGCGATGAGCAGTTCTTC. Its translation is CAWSSGTSEGDEQFF.

The chain is built from TRBV5-1 and TRBJ2-7, with 9 bases aligning to TRBD1. Per germline, CDR1 SGHRS and CDR2 YFSETQ. V dropped 7 bases and J dropped 3; count of bases not matched to a gene: 14. The CDR3 is 16 amino acids. For the CDR3, the DNA is TGCGCCAGCGGATTGTGGGTACAGGGGGCAGACTACGAGCAGTACTTC. Translation: CASGLWVQGADYEQYF.

The chain carries TRBV9 and TRBJ2-7; TRBD1 matches 9 bases. This CDR3 spans 15 amino acids. The junction had 2 bases not matched to a gene; V was cut back by 0 bases and J by 1 base. The germline CDR1 and CDR2 sequences are SGDLS and YYNGEE. The CDR3 protein is CASSVGDRGSYEQYF. The CDR3 nucleotides read TGTGCCAGCAGCGTAGGCGACAGGGGGTCCTACGAGCAGTACTTC. Variable domain in full (rest from reference TRBV9 and TRBJ2-7): DSGVTQTPKHLITATGQRVTLRCSPRSGDLSVYWYQQSLDQGLQFLIQYYNGEERAKGNILERFSAQQFPDLHSELNLSSLELGDSALYFCASSVGDRGSYEQYFGPGTRLTVT.

V gene TRBV9 combines with J gene TRBJ2-7; the match to TRBD2 covers 8 bases. The germline V gene has CDR1 SGDLS and CDR2 YYNGEE. The J segment lost 2 bases and the V segment lost 0 bases, leaving 7 bases of the junction unmatched. CDR3 length equals 16 residues. The CDR3 DNA follows: TGTGCCAGCAGCGTAGGGGTCCTAGCGGGTACCTACGAGCAGTACTTC. Its protein product is CASSVGVLAGTYEQYF.

The rearrangement uses TRBV27 and TRBJ2-3, with D possibly being TRBD2 (5 bases). CDR3 length: 15 residues. Trimming shortened V by 6 bases and J by 0 bases, and 13 bases separated the two germline ends. CDR1 is MNHEY and CDR2 is SMNVEV in the germline V gene (reference sequence). The CDR3 loop reads CASSPLAGSTDTQYF. CDR3 nucleotides: TGTGCCAGCAGCCCTCTTGCGGGTAGCACAGATACGCAGTATTTT.

This clone was found once. V is TRBV5-1 and J is TRBJ1-5, with D maybe TRBD1 (5 bases). The length of the CDR3 is 15 residues. The germline V gene has CDR1 SGHRS and CDR2 YFSETQ. Trimming pared 0 bases from V and 0 bases from J, leaving 7 bases between. CDR3 DNA sequence: TGCGCCAGCAGCTTGGGGGGGTATAGCAATCAGCCCCAGCATTTT. The encoded protein is CASSLGGYSNQPQHF.